The 5 T cell receptor beta chains presented below share a single source sample, sequenced in a study of blood T cell repertoires in COVID-19. TCRdb's table, derived via immunoSEQ multiplex PCR, lists solely in-frame clones and lacks some. Of 50,000 to 75,000 clones in the sample, more than 65% are singletons; the top ten hold 20%. Source material: peripheral blood. These receptor sequences come from a woman aged 80 or over with active or convalescent COVID-19.

The chain joins TRBV5-8 to TRBJ2-5; 8 nucleotides match TRBD1. Germline V CDR1 and CDR2: SGHTS, YDEGEE. The CDR3 runs 15 residues. J was trimmed by 5 bases and V by 0 bases; bases with no gene match: 6. CDR3 coding DNA: TGTGCCAGCAGCTTGGGGGGACAGGCGGCGGAGACCCAGTACTTC. This gives the protein CASSLGGQAAETQYF.

The J gene is TRBJ2-1, the V gene TRBV19, with TRBD2 as a possible D gene (6 bases). Germline V gene lookup returns CDR1 LNHDA and CDR2 SQIVND (reference sequence). The ends were cut back, 2 bases at V and 10 bases at J, with 9 bases in the middle. The CDR3 has 12 amino acids. The DNA of the CDR3 is TGTGCCAGTAGTATACGGCGGGAAGAGCAGTTCTTC. This codes for CASSIRREEQFF.

This chain links TRBV5-1 with TRBJ2-3; 7 nucleotides match TRBD1. V was pared by 4 bases and J by 1 base, with 9 bases of the junction left unmatched. There are 16 residues in the CDR3. Germline loops: CDR1 SGHRS, CDR2 YFSETQ. The CDR3 spells CASSLTGQVGTDTQYF. The DNA of the CDR3 is TGCGCCAGCAGCCTGACTGGACAGGTGGGCACAGATACGCAGTATTTT. The full variable domain, its missing parts supplied by reference TRBV5-1 and TRBJ2-3, is KAGVTQTPRYLIKTRGQQVTLSCSPISGHRSVSWYQQTPGQGLQFLFEYFSETQRNKGNFPGRFSGRQFSNSRSEMNVSTLELGDSALYLCASSLTGQVGTDTQYFGPGTRLTVL.

This chain links TRBV6-5 with TRBJ1-3; D unresolved. The CDR3 is 13 residues long. The germline V gene has CDR1 MNHEY and CDR2 SVGAGI. The germline V and J ends were trimmed by 6 bases and 4 bases, with 10 bases remaining between them. The CDR3 nucleotides read TGTGCCAGCAGGCCGTTGGAGGGAAACACCATATATTTT. Amino acids: CASRPLEGNTIYF.

The CDR3 DNA reads as TGTGCCAGCTCACTATACAGGGGGCTGGACTATGGCTACACCTTC. This translates into CASSLYRGLDYGYTF. This chain joins TRBV18 and TRBJ1-2, with 9 bases lining up with TRBD1. The V gene end was trimmed by 4 bases and the J gene end by 3 bases; junction bases not matched to a gene: 6. The V gene's germline CDR1 is KGHSH and CDR2 LQKENI. The CDR3 covers 15 residues.